The T cell receptor beta chain under discussion was sequenced for a study of OX40 agonist ivuxolimab in advanced cancers. As for the study in general: Averaging 60 years in age, with a range of about 23 to 90, the cohort was approximately 84% male. Study conclusions and caveats: Some of the nonresponding patients also showed low levels of normalized T-cell clonal expansion. No determination was made of the antigen specificity of the expanded peripheral T cells. Fewer expanded clones were found on average in CD4+ than in CD8+ T cells.

The assay was immunoSEQ multiplex PCR, and TCRdb's table has in-frame clones only and misses some. This table holds about 83,000 clones, around 84% found once. Details on this clone: The antigen is undetermined.

V lost 5 bases, J lost 1 base, and 14 bases lay in between. The CDR3 consists of 15 residues. Germline V gene lookup returns CDR1 GTSNPN and CDR2 SVGIG (reference sequence). The sample consisted of CD4+ or CD8+ T cells sorted from blood, taken in a trial of the OX40 agonist ivuxolimab. The sequence derives from an adult with an advanced solid tumor such as melanoma, head and neck, liver or kidney cancer. The chain couples TRBV30 to TRBJ2-2; D gene uncertain. CDR3 protein: CAWERSNLNTGELFF. CDR3 sequence (DNA): TGTGCCTGGGAGAGGTCGAACCTGAACACCGGGGAGCTGTTTTTT.